This entry concerns a single T cell receptor beta chain. TCRdb re-called the RT-PCR reads with MiXCR, one entry per CDR3 protein. The sample has 410,000 or so distinct CDR3 sequences; 15% to 20% are singletons. This specimen belongs to a study of patients and donors after allogeneic stem cell transplantation. Germline assignment: CDR1 MNHEY and CDR2 SVGAGI. CDR3 size: 14 residues. V was trimmed by 2 bases and J by 4 bases, leaving 11 bases between them. V and J are TRBV6-5 and TRBJ1-1; D is perhaps TRBD1 (5 bases). Sample: blood, either unsorted or a sorted T cell fraction (not recorded which). This TCR was sampled from a human donor who was either an allogeneic HSCT recipient or a stem cell or donor lymphocyte infusion donor (not recorded which). It is not recorded whose cells these are; they may come from a transplant donor. As DNA, the CDR3 is TGTGCCAGCAGTTACAGGGCGAGGGGCACTGAAGCTTTCTTT. As protein: CASSYRARGTEAFF.